The T cell receptor (beta chain) under discussion was sequenced for a study of T cells in narcolepsy. The CDR3 is 13 amino acids. The V gene lost 1 base and the J gene lost 5 bases, with 9 bases spanning the gap. Germline CDR1 SGHAT, CDR2 FQNNGV. Measured with immunoSEQ multiplex PCR; TCRdb has only the in-frame clones, and not every one. The table lists fewer than 40,000 clones, roughly 77% of them singletons, with approximately 1% in the top ten. This sequence joins TRBV11-2 and TRBJ2-7, with D maybe TRBD1 (6 bases). The specimen was CD45RA- memory CD4+ T cells from PBMCs. The clonotype originates from a human donor with narcolepsy. The CDR3 protein is CASSLVGQNEQYF. The CDR3, as DNA: TGTGCCAGCAGCTTAGTAGGACAGAACGAGCAGTACTTC.